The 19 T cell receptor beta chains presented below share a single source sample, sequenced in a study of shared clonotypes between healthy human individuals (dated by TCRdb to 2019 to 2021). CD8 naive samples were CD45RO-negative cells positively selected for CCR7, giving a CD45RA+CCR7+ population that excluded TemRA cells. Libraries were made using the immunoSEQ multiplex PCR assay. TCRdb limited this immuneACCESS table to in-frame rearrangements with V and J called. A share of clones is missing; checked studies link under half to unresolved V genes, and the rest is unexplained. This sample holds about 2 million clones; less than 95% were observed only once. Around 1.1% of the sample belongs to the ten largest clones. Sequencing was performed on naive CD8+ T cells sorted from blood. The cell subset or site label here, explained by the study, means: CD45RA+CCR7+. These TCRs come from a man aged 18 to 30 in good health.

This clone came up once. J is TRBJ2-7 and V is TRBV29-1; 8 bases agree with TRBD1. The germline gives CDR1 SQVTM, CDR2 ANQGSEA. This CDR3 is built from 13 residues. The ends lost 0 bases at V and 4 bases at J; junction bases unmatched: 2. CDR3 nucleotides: TGCAGCGTTGAAGAACGGACAGGGTACGAGCAGTACTTC. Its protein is CSVEERTGYEQYF.

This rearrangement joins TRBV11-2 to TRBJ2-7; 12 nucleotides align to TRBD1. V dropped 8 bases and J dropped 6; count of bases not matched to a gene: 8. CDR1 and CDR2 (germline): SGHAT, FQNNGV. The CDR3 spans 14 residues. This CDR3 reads CASGTGTGGSEQYF. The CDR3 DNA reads TGTGCCAGCGGAACCGGGACAGGGGGCTCCGAGCAGTACTTC.

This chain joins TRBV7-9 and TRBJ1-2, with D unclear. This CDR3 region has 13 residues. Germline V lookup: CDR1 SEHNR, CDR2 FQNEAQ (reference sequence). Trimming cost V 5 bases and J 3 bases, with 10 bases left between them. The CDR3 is CASSQRTDYGYTF. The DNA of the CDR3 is TGTGCCAGCAGCCAACGGACTGACTATGGCTACACCTTC.

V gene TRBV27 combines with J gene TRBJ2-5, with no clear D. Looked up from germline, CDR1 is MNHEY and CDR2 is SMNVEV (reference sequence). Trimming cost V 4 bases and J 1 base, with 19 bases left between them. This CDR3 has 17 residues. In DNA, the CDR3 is TGTGCCAGCAGTTCCACCTCGATTGAGGAGATCCAAGAGACCCAGTACTTC. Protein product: CASSSTSIEEIQETQYF.

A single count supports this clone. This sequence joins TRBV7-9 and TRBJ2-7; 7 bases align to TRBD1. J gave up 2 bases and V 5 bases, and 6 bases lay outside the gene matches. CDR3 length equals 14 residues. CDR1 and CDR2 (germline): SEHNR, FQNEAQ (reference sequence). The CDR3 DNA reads TGTGCCAGCAGCCCACAGGACAGGCCCTACGAGCAGTACTTC. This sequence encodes CASSPQDRPYEQYF.

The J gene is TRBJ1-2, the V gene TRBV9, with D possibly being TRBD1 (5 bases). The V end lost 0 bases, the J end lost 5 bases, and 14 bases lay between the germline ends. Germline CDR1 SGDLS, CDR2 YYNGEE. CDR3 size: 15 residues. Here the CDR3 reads CASSVVGEFEYGYTF. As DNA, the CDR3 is TGTGCCAGCAGCGTAGTGGGGGAATTTGAATATGGCTACACCTTC.

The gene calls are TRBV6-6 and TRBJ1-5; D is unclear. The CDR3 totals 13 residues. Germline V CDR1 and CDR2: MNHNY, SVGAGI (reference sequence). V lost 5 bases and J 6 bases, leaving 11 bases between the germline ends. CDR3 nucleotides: TGTGCCAGCAGTGTGGGATGGACTCAGCCCCAGCATTTT. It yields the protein CASSVGWTQPQHF.

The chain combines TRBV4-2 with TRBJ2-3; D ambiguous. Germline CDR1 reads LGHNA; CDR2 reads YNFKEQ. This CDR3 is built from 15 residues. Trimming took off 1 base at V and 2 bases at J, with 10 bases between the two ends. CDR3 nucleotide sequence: TGTGCCAGCAGCCAAGCTGACGGGTACACAGATACGCAGTATTTT. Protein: CASSQADGYTDTQYF.

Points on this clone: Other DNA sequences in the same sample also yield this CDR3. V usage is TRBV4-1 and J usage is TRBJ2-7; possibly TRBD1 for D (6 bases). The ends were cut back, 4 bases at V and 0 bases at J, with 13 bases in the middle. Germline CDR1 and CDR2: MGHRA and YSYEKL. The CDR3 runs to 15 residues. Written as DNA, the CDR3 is TGCGCCAGCAGCCTTCGGACAGCTTCCTCCTACGAGCAGTACTTC. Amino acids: CASSLRTASSYEQYF.

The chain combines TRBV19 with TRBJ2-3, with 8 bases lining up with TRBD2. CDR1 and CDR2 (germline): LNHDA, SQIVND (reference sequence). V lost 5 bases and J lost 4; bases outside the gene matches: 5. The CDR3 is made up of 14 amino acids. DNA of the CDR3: TGTGCCAGTAGTGCACCGGGACTAGCAGATACGCAGTATTTT. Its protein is CASSAPGLADTQYF.

As DNA, the CDR3 is TGTGCCAGCAGCTTAGGCGGGCCGTCAACTGAAGCTTTCTTT. Translation gives CASSLGGPSTEAFF. This rearrangement joins TRBV13 to TRBJ1-1; no clear D gene. The CDR3 has 14 residues. V was pared by 0 bases and J by 5 bases, with 10 bases between. The germline V gene has CDR1 PRHDT and CDR2 FYEKMQ (reference sequence).

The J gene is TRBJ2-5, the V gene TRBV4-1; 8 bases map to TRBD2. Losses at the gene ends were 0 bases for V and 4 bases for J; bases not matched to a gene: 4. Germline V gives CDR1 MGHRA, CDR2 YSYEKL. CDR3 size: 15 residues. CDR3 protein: CASSQEEAGGETQYF. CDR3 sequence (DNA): TGCGCCAGCAGCCAAGAGGAGGCGGGAGGAGAGACCCAGTACTTC.

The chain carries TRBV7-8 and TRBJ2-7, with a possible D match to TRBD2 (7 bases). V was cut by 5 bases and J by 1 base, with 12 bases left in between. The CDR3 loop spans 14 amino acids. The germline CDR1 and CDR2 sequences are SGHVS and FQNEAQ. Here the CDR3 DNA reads TGTGCCAGCAGCCCAAGGGGGGGATCCTACGAGCAGTACTTC. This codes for CASSPRGGSYEQYF.

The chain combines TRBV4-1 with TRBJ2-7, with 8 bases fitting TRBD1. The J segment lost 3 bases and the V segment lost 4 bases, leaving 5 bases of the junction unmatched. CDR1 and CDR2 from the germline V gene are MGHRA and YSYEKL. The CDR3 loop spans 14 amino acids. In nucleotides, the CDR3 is TGCGCCAGCAGCCGCGGGACAGGAAACTACGAGCAGTACTTC. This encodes CASSRGTGNYEQYF.

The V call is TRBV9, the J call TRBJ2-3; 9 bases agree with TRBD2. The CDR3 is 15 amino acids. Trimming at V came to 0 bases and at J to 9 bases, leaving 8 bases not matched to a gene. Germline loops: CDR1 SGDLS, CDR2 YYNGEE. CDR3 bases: TGTGCCAGCAGCGTAGAAGGCGGGGGGGTGGAAACGCAGTATTTT. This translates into CASSVEGGGVETQYF.

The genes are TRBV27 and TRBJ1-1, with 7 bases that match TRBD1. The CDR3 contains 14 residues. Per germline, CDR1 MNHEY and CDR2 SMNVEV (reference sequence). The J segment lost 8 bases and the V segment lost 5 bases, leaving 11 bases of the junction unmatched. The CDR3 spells CASSPNPTGVEAFF. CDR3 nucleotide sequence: TGTGCCAGCAGTCCCAATCCCACAGGGGTCGAAGCTTTCTTT.

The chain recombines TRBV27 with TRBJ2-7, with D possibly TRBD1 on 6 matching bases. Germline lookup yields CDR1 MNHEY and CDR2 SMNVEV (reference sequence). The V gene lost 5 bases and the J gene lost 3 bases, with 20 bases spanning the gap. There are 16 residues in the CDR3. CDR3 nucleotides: TGTGCCAGCAGTGCCCTCGGACAGCTGGGGTACTACGAGCAGTACTTC. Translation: CASSALGQLGYYEQYF.

CDR3: CASSQGLAGQQYEQYF. The CDR3 coding sequence is TGTGCCAGCAGCCAAGGACTAGCGGGACAACAATACGAGCAGTACTTC. The rearrangement joins TRBV14 to TRBJ2-7; TRBD2 agrees at 11 bases. This CDR3 is 16 amino acids long. The germline V gene has CDR1 SGHDN and CDR2 FVKESK. The V segment lost 1 base and the J segment 4 bases; nucleotides outside the gene matches: 6. Supplemented by reference TRBV14 and TRBJ2-7, the full variable domain reads EAGVTQFPSHSVIEKGQTVTLRCDPISGHDNLYWYRRVMGKEIKFLLHFVKESKQDESGMPNNRFLAERTGGTYSTLKVQPAELEDSGVYFCASSQGLAGQQYEQYFGPGTRLTVT.

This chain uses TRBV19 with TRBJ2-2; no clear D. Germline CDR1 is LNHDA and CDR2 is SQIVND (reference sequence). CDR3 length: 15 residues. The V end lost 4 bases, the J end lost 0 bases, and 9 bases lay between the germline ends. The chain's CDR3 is CASSTPVANTGELFF. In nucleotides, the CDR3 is TGTGCCAGTAGTACCCCGGTAGCGAACACCGGGGAGCTGTTTTTT. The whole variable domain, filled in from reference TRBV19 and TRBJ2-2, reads DGGITQSPKYLFRKEGQNVTLSCEQNLNHDAMYWYRQDPGQGLRLIYYSQIVNDFQKGDIAEGYSVSREKKESFPLTVTSAQKNPTAFYLCASSTPVANTGELFFGEGSRLTVL.